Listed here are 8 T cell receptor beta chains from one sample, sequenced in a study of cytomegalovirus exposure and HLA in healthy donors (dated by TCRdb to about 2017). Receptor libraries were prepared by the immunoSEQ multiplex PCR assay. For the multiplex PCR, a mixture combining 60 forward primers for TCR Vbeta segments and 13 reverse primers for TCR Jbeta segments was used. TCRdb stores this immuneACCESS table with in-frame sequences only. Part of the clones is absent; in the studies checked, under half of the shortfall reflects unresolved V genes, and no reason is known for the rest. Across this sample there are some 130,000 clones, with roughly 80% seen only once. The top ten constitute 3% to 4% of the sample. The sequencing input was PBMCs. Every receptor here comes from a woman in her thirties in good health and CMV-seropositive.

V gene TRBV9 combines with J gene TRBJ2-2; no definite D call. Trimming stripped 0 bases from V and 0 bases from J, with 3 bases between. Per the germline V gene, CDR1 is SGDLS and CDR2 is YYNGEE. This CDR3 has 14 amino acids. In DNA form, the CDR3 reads TGTGCCAGCAGCGTAGCCGCGAACACCGGGGAGCTGTTTTTT. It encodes CASSVAANTGELFF.

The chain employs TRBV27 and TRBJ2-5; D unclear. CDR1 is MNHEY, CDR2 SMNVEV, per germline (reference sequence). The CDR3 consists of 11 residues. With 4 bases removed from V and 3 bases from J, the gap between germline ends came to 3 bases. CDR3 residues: CASSYKETQYF. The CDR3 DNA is TGTGCCAGCAGTTACAAAGAGACCCAGTACTTC.

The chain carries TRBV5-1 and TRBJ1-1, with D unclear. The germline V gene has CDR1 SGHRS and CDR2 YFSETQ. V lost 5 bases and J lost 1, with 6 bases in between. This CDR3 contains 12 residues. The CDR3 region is CASREPNTEAFF. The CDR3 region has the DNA TGCGCCAGCAGAGAGCCGAACACTGAAGCTTTCTTT. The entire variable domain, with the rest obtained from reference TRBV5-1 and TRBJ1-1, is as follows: KAGVTQTPRYLIKTRGQQVTLSCSPISGHRSVSWYQQTPGQGLQFLFEYFSETQRNKGNFPGRFSGRQFSNSRSEMNVSTLELGDSALYLCASREPNTEAFFGQGTRLTVV.

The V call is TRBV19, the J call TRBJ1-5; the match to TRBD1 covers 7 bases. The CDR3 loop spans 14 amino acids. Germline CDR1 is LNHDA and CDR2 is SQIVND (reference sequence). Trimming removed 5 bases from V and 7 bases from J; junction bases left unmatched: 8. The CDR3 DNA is TGTGCCAGTAGTGTCCAGGGGGGCGGCCAGCCCCAGCATTTT. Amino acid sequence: CASSVQGGGQPQHF. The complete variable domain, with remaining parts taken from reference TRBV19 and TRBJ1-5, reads DGGITQSPKYLFRKEGQNVTLSCEQNLNHDAMYWYRQDPGQGLRLIYYSQIVNDFQKGDIAEGYSVSREKKESFPLTVTSAQKNPTAFYLCASSVQGGGQPQHFGDGTRLSIL.

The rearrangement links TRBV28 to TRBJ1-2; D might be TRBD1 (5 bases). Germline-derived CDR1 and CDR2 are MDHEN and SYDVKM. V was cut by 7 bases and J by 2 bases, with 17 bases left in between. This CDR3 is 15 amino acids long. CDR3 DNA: TGTGCCAGCAACCCTAACCGACAGTTAAACTATGGCTACACCTTC. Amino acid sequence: CASNPNRQLNYGYTF.

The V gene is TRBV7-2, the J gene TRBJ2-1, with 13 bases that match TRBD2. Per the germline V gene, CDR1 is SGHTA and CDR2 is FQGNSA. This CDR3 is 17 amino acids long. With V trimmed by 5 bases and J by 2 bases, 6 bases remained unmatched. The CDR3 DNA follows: TGTGCCAGCAGCCCAAGACTAGCGGGGGGAACCTACAATGAGCAGTTCTTC. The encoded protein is CASSPRLAGGTYNEQFF.

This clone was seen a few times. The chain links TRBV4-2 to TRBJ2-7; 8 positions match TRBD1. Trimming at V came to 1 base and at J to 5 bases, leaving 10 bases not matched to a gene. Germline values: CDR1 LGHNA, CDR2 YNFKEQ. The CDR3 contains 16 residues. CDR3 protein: CASSQGEGTGGDEQYF. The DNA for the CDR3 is TGTGCCAGCAGCCAAGGAGAGGGGACAGGAGGGGACGAGCAGTACTTC.

CDR3 bases: TGTGCCAGCAGTTCGATTACAGCTAGCAATCAGCCCCAGCATTTT. Protein sequence: CASSSITASNQPQHF. The V and J genes are TRBV28 and TRBJ1-5, with D unresolved. Trimming shortened V by 4 bases and J by 0 bases, and 10 bases separated the two germline ends. Germline CDR1 and CDR2: MDHEN and SYDVKM. The CDR3 runs to 15 residues.